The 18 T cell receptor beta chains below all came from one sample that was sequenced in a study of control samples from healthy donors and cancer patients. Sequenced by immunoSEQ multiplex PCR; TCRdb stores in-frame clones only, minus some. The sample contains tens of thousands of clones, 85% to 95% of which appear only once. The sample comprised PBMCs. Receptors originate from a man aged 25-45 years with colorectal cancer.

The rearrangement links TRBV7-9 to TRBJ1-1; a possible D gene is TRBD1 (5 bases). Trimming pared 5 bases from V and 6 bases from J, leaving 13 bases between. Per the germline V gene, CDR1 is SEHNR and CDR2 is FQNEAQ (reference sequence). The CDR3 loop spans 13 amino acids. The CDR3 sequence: CASSHRTFAEAFF. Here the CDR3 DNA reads TGTGCCAGCAGCCACCGGACATTCGCTGAAGCTTTCTTT.

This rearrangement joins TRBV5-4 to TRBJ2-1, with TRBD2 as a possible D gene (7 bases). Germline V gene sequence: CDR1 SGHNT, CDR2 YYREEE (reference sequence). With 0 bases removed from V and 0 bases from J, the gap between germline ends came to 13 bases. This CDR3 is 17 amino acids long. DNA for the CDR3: TGTGCCAGCAGCTTGGGGGGGGGCCTGAGCTCCTACAATGAGCAGTTCTTC. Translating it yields CASSLGGGLSSYNEQFF.

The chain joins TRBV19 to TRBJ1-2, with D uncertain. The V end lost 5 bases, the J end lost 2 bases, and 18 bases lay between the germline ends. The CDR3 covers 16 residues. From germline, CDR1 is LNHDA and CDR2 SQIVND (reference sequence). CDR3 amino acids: CASSPRTEERNYGYTF. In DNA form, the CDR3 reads TGTGCCAGTAGTCCCCGGACCGAAGAACGCAACTATGGCTACACCTTC.

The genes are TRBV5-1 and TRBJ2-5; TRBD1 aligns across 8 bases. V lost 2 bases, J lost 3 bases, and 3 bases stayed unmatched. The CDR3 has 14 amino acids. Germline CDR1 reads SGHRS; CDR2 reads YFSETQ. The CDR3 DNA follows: TGCGCCAGCAGCTTCCTGGACAGGGAAGAGACCCAGTACTTC. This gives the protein CASSFLDREETQYF. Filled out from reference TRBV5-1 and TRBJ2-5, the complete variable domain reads KAGVTQTPRYLIKTRGQQVTLSCSPISGHRSVSWYQQTPGQGLQFLFEYFSETQRNKGNFPGRFSGRQFSNSRSEMNVSTLELGDSALYLCASSFLDREETQYFGPGTRLLVL.

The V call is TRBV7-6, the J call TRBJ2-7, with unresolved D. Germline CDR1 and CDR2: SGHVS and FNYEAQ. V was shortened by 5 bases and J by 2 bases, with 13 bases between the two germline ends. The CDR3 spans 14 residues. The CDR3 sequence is CASSPQDGTYEQYF. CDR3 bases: TGTGCCAGCAGCCCTCAGGACGGCACCTACGAGCAGTACTTC.

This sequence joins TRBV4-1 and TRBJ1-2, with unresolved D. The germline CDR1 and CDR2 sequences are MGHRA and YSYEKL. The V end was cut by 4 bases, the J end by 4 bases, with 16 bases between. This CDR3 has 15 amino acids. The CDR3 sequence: CASSLGSTSIYGYTF. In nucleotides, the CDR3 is TGCGCCAGCAGCCTCGGCTCCACTTCTATCTATGGCTACACCTTC.

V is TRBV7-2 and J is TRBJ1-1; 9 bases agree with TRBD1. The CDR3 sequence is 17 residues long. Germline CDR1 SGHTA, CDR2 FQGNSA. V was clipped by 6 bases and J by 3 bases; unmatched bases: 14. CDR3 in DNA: TGTGCCAGCAGTTCAGACACAGGGGGCAGGAAGGACACTGAAGCTTTCTTT. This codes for CASSSDTGGRKDTEAFF.

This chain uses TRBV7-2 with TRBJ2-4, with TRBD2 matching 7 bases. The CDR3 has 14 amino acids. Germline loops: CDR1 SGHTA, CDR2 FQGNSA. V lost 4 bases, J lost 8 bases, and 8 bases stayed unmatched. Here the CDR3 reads CASSYGRGGDIQYF. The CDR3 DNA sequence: TGTGCCAGCAGCTATGGGAGGGGAGGAGACATTCAGTACTTC.

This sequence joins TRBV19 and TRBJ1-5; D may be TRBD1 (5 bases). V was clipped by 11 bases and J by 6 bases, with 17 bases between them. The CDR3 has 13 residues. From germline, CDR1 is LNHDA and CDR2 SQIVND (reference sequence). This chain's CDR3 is CAVGEAGFQPQHF. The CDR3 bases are TGTGCCGTAGGGGAGGCAGGGTTTCAGCCCCAGCATTTT.

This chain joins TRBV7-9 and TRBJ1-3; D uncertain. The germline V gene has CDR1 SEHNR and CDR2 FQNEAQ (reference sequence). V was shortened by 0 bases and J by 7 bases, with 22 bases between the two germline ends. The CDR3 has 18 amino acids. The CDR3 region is CASSLAEVGQMAGNTIYF. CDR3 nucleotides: TGTGCCAGCAGCTTAGCGGAGGTGGGCCAAATGGCGGGCAACACCATATATTTT.

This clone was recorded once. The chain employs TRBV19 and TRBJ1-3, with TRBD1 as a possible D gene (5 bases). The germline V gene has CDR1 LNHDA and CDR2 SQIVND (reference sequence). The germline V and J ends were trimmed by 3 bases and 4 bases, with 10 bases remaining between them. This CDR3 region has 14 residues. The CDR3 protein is CASSIGGDGNTIYF. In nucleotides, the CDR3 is TGTGCCAGTAGTATTGGAGGGGACGGAAACACCATATATTTT.

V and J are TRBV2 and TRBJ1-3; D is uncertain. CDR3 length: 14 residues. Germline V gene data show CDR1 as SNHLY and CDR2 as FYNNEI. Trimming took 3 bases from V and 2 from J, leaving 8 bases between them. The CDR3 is CASSDVPTGNTIYF. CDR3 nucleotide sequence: TGTGCCAGCAGTGATGTTCCTACTGGAAACACCATATATTTT.

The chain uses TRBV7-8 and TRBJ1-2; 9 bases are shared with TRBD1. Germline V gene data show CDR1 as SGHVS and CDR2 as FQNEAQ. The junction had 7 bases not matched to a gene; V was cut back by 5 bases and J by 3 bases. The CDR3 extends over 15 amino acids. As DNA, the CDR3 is TGTGCCAGCAGCCGAGGGGACAGGGCTTACTATGGCTACACCTTC. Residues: CASSRGDRAYYGYTF.

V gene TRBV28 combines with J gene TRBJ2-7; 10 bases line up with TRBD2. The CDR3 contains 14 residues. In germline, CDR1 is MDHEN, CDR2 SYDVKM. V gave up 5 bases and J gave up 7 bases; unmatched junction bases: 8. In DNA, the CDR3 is TGTGCCAGCAGTCCTTCTAGCGGGGGCAGGGAGCAGTACTTC. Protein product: CASSPSSGGREQYF.

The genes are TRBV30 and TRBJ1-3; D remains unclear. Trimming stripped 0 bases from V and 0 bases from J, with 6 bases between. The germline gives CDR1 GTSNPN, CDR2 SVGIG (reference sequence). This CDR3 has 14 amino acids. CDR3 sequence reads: CAWSVSFSGNTIYF. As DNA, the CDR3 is TGTGCCTGGAGTGTAAGCTTCTCTGGAAACACCATATATTTT. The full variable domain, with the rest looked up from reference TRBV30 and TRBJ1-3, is SQTIHQWPATLVQPVGSPLSLECTVEGTSNPNLYWYRQAAGRGLQLLFYSVGIGQISSEVPQNLSASRPQDRQFILSSKKLLLSDSGFYLCAWSVSFSGNTIYFGEGSWLTVV.

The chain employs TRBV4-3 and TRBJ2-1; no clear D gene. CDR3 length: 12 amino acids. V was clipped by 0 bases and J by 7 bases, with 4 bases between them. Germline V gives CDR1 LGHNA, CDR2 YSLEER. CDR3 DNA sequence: TGCGCCAGCAGCCAAGATGGGAATGAGCAGTTCTTC. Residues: CASSQDGNEQFF.

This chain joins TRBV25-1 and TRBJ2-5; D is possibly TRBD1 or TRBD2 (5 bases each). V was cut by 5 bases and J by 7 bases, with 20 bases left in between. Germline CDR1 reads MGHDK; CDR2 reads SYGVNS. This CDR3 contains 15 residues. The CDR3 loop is CASSKRGEFQGTQYF. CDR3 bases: TGTGCCAGCAGTAAGCGAGGGGAATTCCAGGGGACCCAGTACTTC.

The CDR3 loop reads CASSYPGRPNEQFF. The DNA of the CDR3 is TGTGCCAGCAGTTACCCCGGGAGGCCGAATGAGCAGTTCTTC. The chain links TRBV6-5 to TRBJ2-1, with TRBD2 identical over 7 bases. The CDR3 is 14 amino acids. The ends lost 2 bases at V and 7 bases at J; junction bases unmatched: 5. Germline V gives CDR1 MNHEY, CDR2 SVGAGI.